The 4 T cell receptor beta chains below come from one sample, sequenced in a study of vaccination and CD4 T cells after COVID-19. TCRdb independently ran MiXCR on the PCR reads; one entry per CDR3 protein. The repertoire holds about 21,000 distinct CDR3 sequences, with about 58% as singletons. The starting material was CD4+ T cells from blood, obtained before SARS-CoV-2 vaccination. The receptors derive from a human donor who had recovered from COVID-19.

This clonotype showed up just a few times. The V call is TRBV19, the J call TRBJ1-2, with D maybe TRBD1 (6 bases). V lost 5 bases to trimming and J lost 7 bases, with 14 bases between them. The germline V gene encodes CDR1 LNHDA and CDR2 SQIVND (reference sequence). This CDR3 comprises 13 residues. The CDR3: CASSVTGTSGYTF. The CDR3 coding sequence is TGTGCCAGTAGTGTCACAGGGACCAGTGGCTACACCTTC.

This clonotype was seen only a few times. The chain employs TRBV23-1 and TRBJ1-2, with D perhaps matching TRBD1 (5 bases). TRBV23-1 is noted as an ORF with a role that remains uncertain. The CDR3 is 11 residues long. V shed 11 bases and J shed 8 bases, with 15 bases lying between them. In nucleotides, the CDR3 is TGCGCCGGGGGGGACGGGAAAGGCTACACCTTC. Its translation is CAGGDGKGYTF.

This clonotype was recorded once. This chain joins TRBV18 and TRBJ2-7, with D tentatively TRBD2 (6 bases). Trimming took 3 bases from V and 6 from J, leaving 12 bases between them. CDR1 is KGHSH, CDR2 LQKENI, per germline. CDR3 length: 13 residues. CDR3 sequence: CASSPMGLAEQYF. In DNA form, the CDR3 reads TGTGCCAGCTCACCTATGGGACTTGCCGAGCAGTACTTC.

This clonotype was counted only a few times. The chain has TRBV28 and TRBJ1-6, with a possible D match to TRBD1 (5 bases). The CDR3 spans 15 residues. Trimming removed 6 bases at V and 0 bases at J, with 9 bases between. Germline V gives CDR1 MDHEN, CDR2 SYDVKM. The chain's CDR3 is CASRQGTSYNSPLHF. The CDR3 nucleotides are TGTGCCAGCAGGCAGGGAACCTCCTATAATTCACCCCTCCACTTT.